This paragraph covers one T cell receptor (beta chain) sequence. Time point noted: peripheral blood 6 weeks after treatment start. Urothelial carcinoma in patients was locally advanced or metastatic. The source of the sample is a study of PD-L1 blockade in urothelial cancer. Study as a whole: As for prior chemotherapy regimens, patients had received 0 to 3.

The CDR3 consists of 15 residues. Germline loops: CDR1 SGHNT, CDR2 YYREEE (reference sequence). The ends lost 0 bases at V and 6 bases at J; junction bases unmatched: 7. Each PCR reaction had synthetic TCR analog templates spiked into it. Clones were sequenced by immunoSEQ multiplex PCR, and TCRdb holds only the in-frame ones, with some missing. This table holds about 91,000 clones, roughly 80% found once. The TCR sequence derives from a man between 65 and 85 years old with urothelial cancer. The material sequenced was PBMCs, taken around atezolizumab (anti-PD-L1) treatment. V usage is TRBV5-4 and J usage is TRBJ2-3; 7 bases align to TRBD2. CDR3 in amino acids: CASSLAKGLWDTQYF. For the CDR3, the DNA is TGTGCCAGCAGCTTGGCCAAGGGACTATGGGATACGCAGTATTTT.